Listed here are 20 T cell receptor beta chains from one sample, sequenced in a study of T cells in Graves' hyperthyroidism and ophthalmopathy. From RNA transcripts, TCR beta CDR3 regions were amplified. Using the HTBI primer set, a first-round RT-PCR was run on the TCR CDR3. TCRdb fed the multiplex PCR reads into MiXCR, producing one record per CDR3 protein. In the table there are a few hundred thousand distinct CDR3 sequences, less than 20% of which are singletons. Sequencing used blood. The receptors derive from a woman aged 25 to 45 with Graves' hyperthyroidism.

At least ten counts were recorded for this clonotype. The chain is built from TRBV2 and TRBJ2-1, with 11 bases fitting TRBD1. This CDR3 is built from 15 residues. J was trimmed by 6 bases and V by 3 bases; bases with no gene match: 4. Germline assignment: CDR1 SNHLY and CDR2 FYNNEI. This chain's CDR3 is CASSDPGQGANEQFF. Here the CDR3 DNA reads TGTGCCAGCAGTGATCCCGGACAGGGGGCCAATGAGCAGTTCTTC.

In this sample, this clonotype turned up many times. The V and J genes are TRBV20-1 and TRBJ2-1; TRBD2 aligns across 8 bases. CDR1 and CDR2 (germline): DFQATT, SNEGSKA (reference sequence). V was pared by 0 bases and J by 2 bases, with 15 bases of the junction left unmatched. The CDR3 length is 19 residues. As DNA, the CDR3 is TGCAGTGCTAGAGATATGGGTATGTTGGCGGGAGGCACCTACAATGAGCAGTTCTTC. It is translated as CSARDMGMLAGGTYNEQFF.

This chain uses TRBV19 with TRBJ2-1; D may correspond to TRBD1 or TRBD2 (5 bases each). This CDR3 has 18 amino acids. The V end was cut by 5 bases, the J end by 3 bases, with 23 bases between. The V gene's germline CDR1 is LNHDA and CDR2 SQIVND (reference sequence). Written as DNA, the CDR3 is TGTGCCAGTAGTCATACTGGGGGTGCAAACACCTACTACAATGAGCAGTTCTTC. This sequence encodes CASSHTGGANTYYNEQFF. Full variable domain (outside the CDR3, taken from reference TRBV19 and TRBJ2-1): DGGITQSPKYLFRKEGQNVTLSCEQNLNHDAMYWYRQDPGQGLRLIYYSQIVNDFQKGDIAEGYSVSREKKESFPLTVTSAQKNPTAFYLCASSHTGGANTYYNEQFFGPGTRLTVL.

The chain couples TRBV7-2 to TRBJ2-1; 8 bases line up with TRBD2. The junction had 24 bases not matched to a gene; V was cut back by 5 bases and J by 0 bases. Per the germline V gene, CDR1 is SGHTA and CDR2 is FQGNSA. The CDR3 runs 22 residues. CDR3 coding DNA: TGTGCCAGCAGCCAAGAGAGGAAGTACCTGGCTAGCGGGCAAAGCTCCTACAATGAGCAGTTCTTC. It translates to CASSQERKYLASGQSSYNEQFF.

The genes are TRBV4-1 and TRBJ2-1, with D perhaps matching TRBD2 (7 bases). Deletions cut 8 bases from V and 3 bases from J, with 20 bases between. There are 16 residues in the CDR3. Germline V gene lookup returns CDR1 MGHRA and CDR2 YSYEKL. The CDR3 nucleotides are TGCGCCAGCCGGGACCCGGGGGGCAATAACTACAATGAGCAGTTCTTC. Protein: CASRDPGGNNYNEQFF.

In this sample, this clonotype turned up many times. V is TRBV18 and J is TRBJ2-1; the D call may be TRBD1 or TRBD2 (5 bases each). Germline values: CDR1 KGHSH, CDR2 LQKENI. The ends were cut back, 2 bases at V and 10 bases at J, with 6 bases in the middle. The CDR3 covers 11 residues. The CDR3, as DNA: TGTGCCAGCTCACCAGGGACGGAGCAGTTCTTC. Protein sequence: CASSPGTEQFF.

This clonotype was seen many times. The genes are TRBV15 and TRBJ2-1; D is uncertain. Trimming removed 2 bases at V and 9 bases at J, with 14 bases between. There are 14 residues in the CDR3. Germline V gene lookup returns CDR1 LNHNV and CDR2 YYDKDF (reference sequence). The CDR3 sequence: CATSRRSMAVEQFF. The CDR3, as DNA: TGTGCCACCAGCAGACGCTCTATGGCGGTTGAGCAGTTCTTC. The variable domain in full, completed from reference TRBV15 and TRBJ2-1, reads DAMVIQNPRYQVTQFGKPVTLSCSQTLNHNVMYWYQQKSSQAPKLLFHYYDKDFNNEADTPDNFQSRRPNTSFCFLDIRSPGLGDTAMYLCATSRRSMAVEQFFGPGTRLTVL.

Comments on this clonotype: A read error may explain this, as a much larger clone is one base away. A read error is likely, as this CDR3 ends without the conserved phenylalanine or tryptophan. The gene calls are TRBV20-1 and TRBJ1-5; D gene ambiguous. Trimming left V 6 bases short and J 1 base short, with 4 bases between. Germline lookup yields CDR1 DFQATT and CDR2 SNEGSKA (reference sequence). The CDR3 consists of 11 residues. CDR3 nucleotides: TGCAGTGCCCAGAGCAATCAGCCCCAGCATCTT. This encodes CSAQSNQPQHL.

This clonotype has just a few counts. V usage is TRBV20-1 and J usage is TRBJ2-7; 10 bases align to TRBD2. This CDR3 comprises 15 residues. The germline V gene encodes CDR1 DFQATT and CDR2 SNEGSKA (reference sequence). V dropped 4 bases and J dropped 9; count of bases not matched to a gene: 15. For the CDR3, the DNA is TGCAGTGCTATAAGGCTAGCGGGAGAGGTGGTTCGGCAGTACTTC. Translated, it gives CSAIRLAGEVVRQYF.

With regard to this clonotype: This could be a read error, since a much larger clone is one nucleotide away. This chain connects TRBV5-1 to TRBJ2-7, with 7 positions matching TRBD2. The CDR3 length is 15 residues. Germline V gene lookup returns CDR1 SGHRS and CDR2 YFSETQ. The CDR3 DNA reads TGCGCCAGCAGCGCGGATGGCGGGAGCTCCTACGAGCGGTACTTC. This codes for CASSADGGSSYERYF.

In its sample, this clonotype was seen many times. The chain has TRBV5-1 and TRBJ2-3; TRBD2 aligns across 7 bases. This CDR3 region has 15 residues. In germline, CDR1 is SGHRS, CDR2 YFSETQ. V lost 2 bases, J lost 3 bases, and 6 bases stayed unmatched. The CDR3 nucleotides read TGCGCCAGCAGCTTAGGACTAGTTACTACAGATACGCAGTATTTT. Amino acids: CASSLGLVTTDTQYF.

The chain couples TRBV6-5 to TRBJ2-7; D gene ambiguous. This CDR3 comprises 14 residues. CDR1 is MNHEY, CDR2 SVGAGI, per germline. Trimming cost V 0 bases and J 3 bases, with 9 bases left between them. The CDR3, as DNA: TGTGCCAGCAGTTACTCCGGGTCGCACTACGAGCAGTACTTC. Its protein product is CASSYSGSHYEQYF.

V and J are TRBV9 and TRBJ2-7; 7 nucleotides match TRBD2. Germline V gene lookup returns CDR1 SGDLS and CDR2 YYNGEE. The CDR3 contains 15 residues. Trimming removed 4 bases from V and 4 bases from J; junction bases left unmatched: 11. CDR3 amino acids: CASSPGSSGLYEQYF. The DNA of the CDR3 is TGTGCCAGCAGCCCAGGCAGTAGCGGGCTGTACGAGCAGTACTTC. The whole variable domain, filled in from reference TRBV9 and TRBJ2-7, reads DSGVTQTPKHLITATGQRVTLRCSPRSGDLSVYWYQQSLDQGLQFLIQYYNGEERAKGNILERFSAQQFPDLHSELNLSSLELGDSALYFCASSPGSSGLYEQYFGPGTRLTVT.

This chain joins TRBV7-2 and TRBJ2-3, with 12 positions matching TRBD2. The CDR3 sequence is 13 residues long. Trimming removed 5 bases from V and 10 bases from J; junction bases left unmatched: 4. The germline CDR1 and CDR2 sequences are SGHTA and FQGNSA. The CDR3 protein is CASSRLAGEAQYF. The CDR3, as DNA: TGTGCCAGCAGCCGACTAGCGGGAGAGGCGCAGTATTTT.

This clonotype appeared many times. This chain uses TRBV7-9 with TRBJ1-1; no definite D call. Trimming removed 3 bases from V and 4 bases from J, with 15 bases in between. CDR1 and CDR2 from the germline V gene are SEHNR and FQNEAQ (reference sequence). CDR3 length: 15 residues. This CDR3 is CASSFRALGSTEAFF. The CDR3, as DNA: TGTGCCAGCAGCTTCCGGGCCCTAGGGAGCACTGAAGCTTTCTTT.

This clonotype showed up just a few times. V is TRBV7-8 and J is TRBJ1-1; D remains ambiguous. Deletions cut 5 bases from V and 8 bases from J, with 15 bases between. This CDR3 is built from 13 residues. Germline CDR1 reads SGHVS; CDR2 reads FQNEAQ. The CDR3 sequence: CASSHEVGEEAFF. DNA of the CDR3: TGTGCCAGCAGCCATGAGGTCGGGGAGGAAGCTTTCTTT.

There are a few counts of this clonotype. In DNA form, the CDR3 reads TGTGCCAGCAGTTCCCTCTCGGGACTAGCGGGAGCTACCTACGAGCAGTACTTC. Protein: CASSSLSGLAGATYEQYF. The V gene is TRBV6-1, the J gene TRBJ2-7, with 14 bases identical to TRBD2. The CDR3 has 18 amino acids. Germline V gene data show CDR1 as MNHNS and CDR2 as SASEGT. V shed 5 bases and J 2 bases; nucleotides not matched to a gene: 11.

This clonotype was observed a few times. The J gene is TRBJ2-3, the V gene TRBV18; 13 positions agree with TRBD2. The CDR3 length is 18 residues. The V gene's germline CDR1 is KGHSH and CDR2 LQKENI. Losses at the gene ends were 2 bases for V and 2 bases for J; bases not matched to a gene: 7. CDR3 DNA: TGTGCCAGCTCACCATCACCGGGACTAGCGGGATACACAGATACGCAGTATTTT. This codes for CASSPSPGLAGYTDTQYF.

The chain links TRBV6-5 to TRBJ1-2, with TRBD1 identical over 7 bases. The trim removed 4 bases at V and 7 bases at J, leaving 6 bases unmatched. CDR1 is MNHEY, CDR2 SVGAGI, per germline. There are 13 residues in the CDR3. The CDR3 DNA follows: TGTGCCAGCAGTTTTGACAGGGAGCGTGGCTACACCTTC. Translated: CASSFDRERGYTF.

This clonotype was detected a few times. CDR3 in DNA: TGTGCCAGTACCCCAGGGGGCTACAGCAATCAGCCCCAGCATTTT. It yields the protein CASTPGGYSNQPQHF. The chain combines TRBV19 with TRBJ1-5, with 8 bases that match TRBD1. Trimming at V came to 7 bases and at J to 1 base, leaving 6 bases not matched to a gene. The CDR3 consists of 15 residues. In germline, CDR1 is LNHDA, CDR2 SQIVND (reference sequence).